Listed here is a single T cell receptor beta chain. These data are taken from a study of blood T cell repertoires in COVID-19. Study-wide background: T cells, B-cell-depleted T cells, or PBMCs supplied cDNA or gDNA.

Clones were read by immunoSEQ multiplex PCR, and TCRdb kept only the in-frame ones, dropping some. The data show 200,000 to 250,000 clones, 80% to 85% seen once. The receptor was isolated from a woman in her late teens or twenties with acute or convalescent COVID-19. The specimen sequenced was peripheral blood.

CDR3 sequence: CASSQDPGETHQYF. The CDR3 region has the DNA TGCGCCAGCAGCCAAGACCCAGGGGAAACCCACCAGTACTTC. V is TRBV4-1 and J is TRBJ2-4; a possible D gene is TRBD1 (6 bases). The V and J ends lost 0 bases and 13 bases respectively, with 16 bases between them. Germline V gene sequence: CDR1 MGHRA, CDR2 YSYEKL. The CDR3 runs to 14 residues.